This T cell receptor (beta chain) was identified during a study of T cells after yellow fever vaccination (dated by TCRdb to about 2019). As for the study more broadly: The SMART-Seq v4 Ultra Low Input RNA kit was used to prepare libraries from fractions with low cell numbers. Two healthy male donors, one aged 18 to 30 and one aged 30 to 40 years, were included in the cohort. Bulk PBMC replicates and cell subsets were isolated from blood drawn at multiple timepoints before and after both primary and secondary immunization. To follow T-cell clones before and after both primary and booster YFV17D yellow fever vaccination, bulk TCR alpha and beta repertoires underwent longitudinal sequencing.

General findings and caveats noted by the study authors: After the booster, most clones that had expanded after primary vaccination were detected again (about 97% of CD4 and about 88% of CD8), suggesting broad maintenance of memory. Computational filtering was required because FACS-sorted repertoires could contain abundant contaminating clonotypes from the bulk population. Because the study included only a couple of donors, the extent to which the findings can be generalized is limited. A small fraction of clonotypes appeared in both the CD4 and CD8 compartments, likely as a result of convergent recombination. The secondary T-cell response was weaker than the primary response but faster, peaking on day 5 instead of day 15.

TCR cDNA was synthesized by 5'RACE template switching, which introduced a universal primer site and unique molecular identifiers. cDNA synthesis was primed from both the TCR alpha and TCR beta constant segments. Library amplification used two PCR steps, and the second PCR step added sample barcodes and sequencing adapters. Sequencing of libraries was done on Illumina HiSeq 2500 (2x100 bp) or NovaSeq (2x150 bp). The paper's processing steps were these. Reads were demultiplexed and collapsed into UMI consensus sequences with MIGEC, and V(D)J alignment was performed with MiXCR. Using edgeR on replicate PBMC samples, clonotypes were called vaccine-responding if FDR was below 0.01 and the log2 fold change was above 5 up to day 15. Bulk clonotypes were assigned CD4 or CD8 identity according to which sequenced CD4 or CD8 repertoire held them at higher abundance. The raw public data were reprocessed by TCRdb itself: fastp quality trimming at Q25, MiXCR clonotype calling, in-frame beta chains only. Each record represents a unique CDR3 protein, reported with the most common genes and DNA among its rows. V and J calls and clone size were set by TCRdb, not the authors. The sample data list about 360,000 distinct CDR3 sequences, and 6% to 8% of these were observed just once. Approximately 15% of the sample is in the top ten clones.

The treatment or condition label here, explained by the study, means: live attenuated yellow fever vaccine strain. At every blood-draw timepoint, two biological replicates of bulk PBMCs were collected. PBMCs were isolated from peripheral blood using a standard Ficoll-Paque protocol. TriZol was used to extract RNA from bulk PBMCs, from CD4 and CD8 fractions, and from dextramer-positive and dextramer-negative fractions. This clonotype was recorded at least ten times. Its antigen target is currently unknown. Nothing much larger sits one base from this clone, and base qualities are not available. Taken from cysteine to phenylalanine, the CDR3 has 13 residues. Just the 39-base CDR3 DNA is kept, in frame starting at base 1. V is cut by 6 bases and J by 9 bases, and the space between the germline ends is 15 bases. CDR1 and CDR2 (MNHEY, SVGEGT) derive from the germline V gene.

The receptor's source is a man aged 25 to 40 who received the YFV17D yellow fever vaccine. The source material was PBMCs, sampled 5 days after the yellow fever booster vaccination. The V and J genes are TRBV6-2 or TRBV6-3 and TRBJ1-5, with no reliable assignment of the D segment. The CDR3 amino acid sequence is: CASRLDGPGPQHF. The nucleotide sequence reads TGTGCCAGCAGACTCGACGGGCCAGGGCCCCAGCATTTT.